The next 17 T cell receptor beta chains were all read from a single sample in a study of cytomegalovirus exposure and HLA in healthy donors. The PCR ran on 60 Vbeta and 13 Jbeta primers. Profiling relied on immunoSEQ multiplex PCR, and the TCRdb table lists in-frame clones only, not all of them. Among about 170,000 clones listed, approximately 80% were seen once. Material for sequencing was PBMCs. These receptors originate from a boy between 2 and 10 years old in good health and CMV-seronegative.

This clone appeared a single time. This sequence joins TRBV18 and TRBJ2-1; TRBD2 matches at 10 bases. The CDR3 contains 16 residues. Looked up from germline, CDR1 is KGHSH and CDR2 is LQKENI. V lost 1 base and J lost 4; bases outside the gene matches: 4. The CDR3 spells CASSPQTSGSYNEQFF. CDR3 DNA sequence: TGTGCCAGCTCACCACAGACTAGCGGGTCTTACAATGAGCAGTTCTTC.

The CDR3 region is CASSLGGPTETEAFF. The CDR3 coding sequence is TGCGCCAGCAGCTTGGGGGGCCCAACGGAGACTGAAGCTTTCTTT. This chain connects TRBV5-1 to TRBJ1-1; tentatively, D is TRBD1 (5 bases). CDR1 is SGHRS, CDR2 YFSETQ, per germline. The CDR3 has 15 residues. V lost 0 bases and J 5 bases, leaving 14 bases between the germline ends.

This rearrangement joins TRBV15 to TRBJ2-1; 11 bases match TRBD2. V dropped 0 bases and J dropped 9; count of bases not matched to a gene: 7. The germline V gene has CDR1 LNHNV and CDR2 YYDKDF (reference sequence). CDR3 length: 16 residues. CDR3 in DNA: TGTGCCACCAGCAGAGATCAACTAGCGGGAGTCCTTGAGCAGTTCTTC. This encodes CATSRDQLAGVLEQFF.

The chain carries TRBV10-1 and TRBJ2-1; a possible D gene is TRBD2 (6 bases). Trimming removed 3 bases at V and 2 bases at J, with 8 bases between. The CDR3 has 14 residues. Germline V lookup: CDR1 WNHNN, CDR2 SYGVQD (reference sequence). The CDR3 loop reads CASSDPGAYNEQFF. CDR3 in DNA: TGCGCCAGCAGTGACCCGGGAGCCTACAATGAGCAGTTCTTC.

This chain uses TRBV7-9 with TRBJ2-7; D is possibly TRBD2 (5 bases). CDR1 is SEHNR, CDR2 FQNEAQ, per germline (reference sequence). Trimming took off 1 base at V and 4 bases at J, with 8 bases between the two ends. CDR3 length: 13 amino acids. The CDR3: CASSLGAGYEQYF. The CDR3, as DNA: TGTGCCAGCAGCTTAGGGGCGGGTTACGAGCAGTACTTC.

This chain connects TRBV10-2 to TRBJ2-3; 9 bases align to TRBD2. J was trimmed by 6 bases and V by 5 bases; bases with no gene match: 6. Germline values: CDR1 WSHSY, CDR2 SAAADI. The CDR3 is 14 amino acids. CDR3 region: CASSRLAGEDTQYF. The CDR3 DNA is TGCGCCAGCAGTCGATTAGCGGGAGAGGATACGCAGTATTTT.

The chain combines TRBV2 with TRBJ2-7, with D possibly matching TRBD1 (5 bases). Germline V gene sequence: CDR1 SNHLY, CDR2 FYNNEI. The V end was cut by 0 bases, the J end by 9 bases, with 21 bases between. The CDR3 sequence is 16 residues long. CDR3 protein: CASSEAPFEVGQGQYF. DNA for the CDR3: TGTGCCAGCAGTGAAGCGCCCTTTGAGGTCGGGCAGGGGCAGTACTTC.

V gene TRBV5-4 combines with J gene TRBJ1-2; 10 nucleotides line up with TRBD1. The germline CDR1 and CDR2 sequences are SGHNT and YYREEE (reference sequence). The CDR3 loop spans 13 amino acids. V shed 2 bases, J shed 9 bases, and the junction held 4 bases outside the gene matches. This CDR3 is CASSFTGQGCYTF. The CDR3 DNA reads TGTGCCAGCAGCTTTACGGGACAGGGGTGCTACACCTTC.

This clone was counted once. The CDR3 region has the DNA TGTGCCAGCAGCCGCGGGAGCGTCCTCTACAATGAGCAGTTCTTC. It encodes CASSRGSVLYNEQFF. The chain carries TRBV7-9 and TRBJ2-1; 7 nucleotides line up with TRBD2. Germline loops: CDR1 SEHNR, CDR2 FQNEAQ (reference sequence). The CDR3 extends over 15 amino acids. With V trimmed by 5 bases and J by 3 bases, 7 bases remained unmatched.

As DNA, the CDR3 is TGTGCCAGCAGTCCTGACAGAAACAATGAGCAGTTCTTC. Translated, it gives CASSPDRNNEQFF. The chain carries TRBV27 and TRBJ2-1; D may be TRBD1 (5 bases). Germline V gene lookup returns CDR1 MNHEY and CDR2 SMNVEV (reference sequence). The CDR3 is made up of 13 amino acids. Trimming stripped 5 bases from V and 5 bases from J, with 10 bases between.

The chain has TRBV7-9 and TRBJ2-7; 10 nucleotides match TRBD1. Germline V gives CDR1 SEHNR, CDR2 FQNEAQ (reference sequence). The V segment lost 1 base and the J segment 0 bases; nucleotides outside the gene matches: 9. The CDR3 loop spans 18 amino acids. The CDR3 is CASSLERGQGPNSYEQYF. For the CDR3, the DNA is TGTGCCAGCAGCTTAGAGCGGGGACAGGGGCCGAACTCCTACGAGCAGTACTTC.

The rearrangement uses TRBV6-1 and TRBJ2-7; a weak D match, TRBD1 (5 bases). CDR1 MNHNS and CDR2 SASEGT come from the germline V gene. V lost 3 bases, J lost 13 bases, and 19 bases lay in between. The CDR3 consists of 13 residues. The CDR3 loop reads CASSEVQDTPVYV. In nucleotides, the CDR3 is TGTGCCAGCAGTGAGGTACAGGATACTCCTGTCTACGTC.

The V call is TRBV5-1, the J call TRBJ1-4; a weak D match, TRBD1 (6 bases). The V gene's germline CDR1 is SGHRS and CDR2 YFSETQ. Between the trimmed V and J ends, which lost 5 bases and 6 bases, there was a span of 14 bases. There are 14 residues in the CDR3. The CDR3 DNA reads TGCGCCAGCAGACCAGGGGCGTTGGATGAAAAACTGTTTTTT. Translated: CASRPGALDEKLFF.

The V and J genes are TRBV9 and TRBJ2-1; 13 positions match TRBD2. The CDR3 runs to 17 residues. Per the germline V gene, CDR1 is SGDLS and CDR2 is YYNGEE. V dropped 4 bases and J dropped 6; count of bases not matched to a gene: 10. The CDR3 nucleotides are TGTGCCAGCAGCCAGCAGCCGGGACTAGCGGGGTTCAATGAGCAGTTCTTC. It codes for CASSQQPGLAGFNEQFF.

The CDR3 DNA sequence: TGTGCCAGCAGTGAAAACAGGGGAAACAATCAGCCCCAGCATTTT. It specifies CASSENRGNNQPQHF. V is TRBV2 and J is TRBJ1-5, with 7 positions matching TRBD1. The CDR3 length is 15 residues. CDR1 SNHLY and CDR2 FYNNEI come from the germline V gene. Losses at the gene ends were 2 bases for V and 3 bases for J; bases not matched to a gene: 4. The whole variable domain, remainder taken from reference TRBV2 and TRBJ1-5, is EPEVTQTPSHQVTQMGQEVILRCVPISNHLYFYWYRQILGQKVEFLVSFYNNEISEKSEIFDDQFSVERPDGSNFTLKIRSTKLEDSAMYFCASSENRGNNQPQHFGDGTRLSIL.

This clone was counted once. This chain connects TRBV7-2 to TRBJ1-1; D perhaps matches TRBD1 (6 bases). The CDR3 spans 16 residues. Germline V lookup: CDR1 SGHTA, CDR2 FQGNSA. The V end was cut by 1 base, the J end by 5 bases, with 17 bases between. CDR3 DNA sequence: TGTGCCAGCAGCTTAGACAGGGTCCCTCTGAGAACTGAAGCTTTCTTT. Its protein is CASSLDRVPLRTEAFF.

The J gene is TRBJ1-2, the V gene TRBV19, with TRBD1 as a possible D gene (6 bases). The CDR3 loop spans 13 amino acids. Looked up from germline, CDR1 is LNHDA and CDR2 is SQIVND (reference sequence). V was clipped by 1 base and J by 8 bases, with 11 bases between them. The CDR3 region is CASSIVGQRGYTF. The CDR3 coding sequence is TGTGCCAGTAGTATAGTAGGACAGCGCGGCTACACCTTC.